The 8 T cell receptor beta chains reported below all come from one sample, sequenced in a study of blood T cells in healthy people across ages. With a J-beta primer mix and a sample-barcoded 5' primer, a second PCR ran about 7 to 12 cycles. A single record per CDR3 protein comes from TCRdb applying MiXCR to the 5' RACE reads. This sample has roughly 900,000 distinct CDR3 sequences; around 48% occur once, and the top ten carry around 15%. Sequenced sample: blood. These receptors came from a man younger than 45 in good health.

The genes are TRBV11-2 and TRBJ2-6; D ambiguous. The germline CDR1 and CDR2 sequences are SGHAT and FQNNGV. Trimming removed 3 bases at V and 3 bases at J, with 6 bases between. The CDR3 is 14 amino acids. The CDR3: CASSFRGGANVLTF. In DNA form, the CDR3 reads TGTGCCAGCAGCTTTAGAGGTGGGGCCAACGTCCTGACTTTC.

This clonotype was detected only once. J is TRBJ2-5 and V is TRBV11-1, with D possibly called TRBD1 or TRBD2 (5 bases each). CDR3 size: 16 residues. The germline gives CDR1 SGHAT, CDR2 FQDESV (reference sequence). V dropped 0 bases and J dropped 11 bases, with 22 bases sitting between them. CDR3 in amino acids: CASSLAPESRAWEQYF. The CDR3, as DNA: TGTGCCAGCAGCTTAGCCCCAGAGTCCAGGGCGTGGGAGCAGTACTTC.

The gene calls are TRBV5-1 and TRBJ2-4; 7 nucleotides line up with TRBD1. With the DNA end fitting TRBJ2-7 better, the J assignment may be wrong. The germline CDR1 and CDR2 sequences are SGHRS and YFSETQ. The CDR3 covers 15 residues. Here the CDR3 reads CASSGTGVAVYEQYF. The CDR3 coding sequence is TGCGCCAGCAGCGGAACAGGGGTTGCGGTTTACGAGCAGTACTTC.

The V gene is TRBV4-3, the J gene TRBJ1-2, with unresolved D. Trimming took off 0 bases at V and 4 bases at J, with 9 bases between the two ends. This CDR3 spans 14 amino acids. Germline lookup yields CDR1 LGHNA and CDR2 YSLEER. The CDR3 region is CASSQDTYVYGYTF. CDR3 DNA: TGCGCCAGCAGCCAAGATACGTACGTCTATGGCTACACCTTC.

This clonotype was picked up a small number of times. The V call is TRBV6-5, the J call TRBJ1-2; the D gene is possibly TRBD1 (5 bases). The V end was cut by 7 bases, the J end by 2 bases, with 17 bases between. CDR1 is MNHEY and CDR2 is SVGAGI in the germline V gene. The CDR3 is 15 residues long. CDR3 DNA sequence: TGTGCCAGCACTCCGGGCCGGACACTGAACTATGGCTACACCTTC. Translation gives CASTPGRTLNYGYTF.

DNA of the CDR3: TGTGCCAGCAGCTTAAACAGGGGGAGACCTAGCACAGATACGCAGTATTTT. Translation: CASSLNRGRPSTDTQYF. The V gene is TRBV11-1, the J gene TRBJ2-3, with 8 positions matching TRBD1. CDR3 length equals 17 residues. Germline V lookup: CDR1 SGHAT, CDR2 FQDESV (reference sequence). V gave up 2 bases and J gave up 0 bases; unmatched junction bases: 7.

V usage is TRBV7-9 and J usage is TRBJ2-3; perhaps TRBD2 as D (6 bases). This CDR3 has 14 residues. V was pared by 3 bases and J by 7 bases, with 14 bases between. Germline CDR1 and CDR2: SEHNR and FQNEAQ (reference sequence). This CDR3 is CASSLTSNGHTQYF. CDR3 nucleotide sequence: TGTGCCAGCAGCTTGACTAGTAACGGTCATACGCAGTATTTT.

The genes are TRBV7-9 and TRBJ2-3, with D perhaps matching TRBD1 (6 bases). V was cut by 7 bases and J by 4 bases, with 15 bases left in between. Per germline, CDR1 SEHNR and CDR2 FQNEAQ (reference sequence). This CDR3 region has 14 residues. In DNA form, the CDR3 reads TGTGCCAGCACCAAAAGGGGGAAATCAGATACGCAGTATTTT. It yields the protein CASTKRGKSDTQYF.